The 20 T cell receptor beta chains below come from one sample, sequenced in a study of a mutant IDH1 vaccine in newly diagnosed glioma. Data came from immunoSEQ multiplex PCR; TCRdb stores just in-frame clones and leaves some out. The repertoire consists of about 38,000 clones, with under 80% occurring once and the leading ten covering roughly 9%. Time point described: baseline, week 1 (first vaccination visit). Treatment of the sample: pre-vaccination baseline after standard-of-care therapy. The source material was PBMCs, sampled from a glioma patient treated with radiotherapy, temozolomide or both. The receptors derive from a man in his forties with glioma. Some clones in this sample may be carry-over from other donors' samples.

This sequence joins TRBV30 and TRBJ2-7; perhaps TRBD1 as D (6 bases). The germline V gene encodes CDR1 GTSNPN and CDR2 SVGIG (reference sequence). The germline V and J ends were trimmed by 2 bases and 2 bases, with 13 bases remaining between them. The CDR3 length is 14 residues. CDR3 bases: TGTGCCTGGAGTCCCTTGACAGGAACCTACGAGCAGTACTTC. It yields the protein CAWSPLTGTYEQYF. The full variable domain, completed using reference TRBV30 and TRBJ2-7, is SQTIHQWPATLVQPVGSPLSLECTVEGTSNPNLYWYRQAAGRGLQLLFYSVGIGQISSEVPQNLSASRPQDRQFILSSKKLLLSDSGFYLCAWSPLTGTYEQYFGPGTRLTVT.

The chain links TRBV4-3 to TRBJ1-5; TRBD1 agrees at 9 bases. There are 14 residues in the CDR3. V shed 5 bases, J shed 4 bases, and the junction held 3 bases outside the gene matches. The V gene's germline CDR1 is LGHNA and CDR2 YSLEER. The chain's CDR3 is CASSYGTGNQPQHF. The CDR3 nucleotides read TGCGCCAGCAGCTACGGGACAGGGAATCAGCCCCAGCATTTT.

This clone was observed a few times. The genes are TRBV5-5 and TRBJ1-6; 10 nucleotides match TRBD1. V lost 4 bases and J lost 10; bases outside the gene matches: 8. The germline V gene encodes CDR1 SGHKS and CDR2 YYEKEE (reference sequence). The CDR3 totals 15 residues. The CDR3 loop is CASSLTGTGVSPLHF. The CDR3 region has the DNA TGTGCCAGCAGCCTAACCGGGACAGGGGTCTCACCCCTCCACTTT.

CDR3 sequence: CASAVTVNSPLHF. In DNA form, the CDR3 reads TGTGCCAGTGCAGTGACAGTGAATTCACCCCTCCACTTT. The rearrangement links TRBV6-5 to TRBJ1-6, with TRBD1 as a possible D gene (5 bases). The germline V gene has CDR1 MNHEY and CDR2 SVGAGI. V gave up 9 bases and J gave up 7 bases, with 13 bases separating them. The CDR3 runs to 13 residues.

The chain recombines TRBV2 with TRBJ1-5; D unclear. Germline CDR1 SNHLY, CDR2 FYNNEI. The CDR3 is made up of 13 amino acids. V was clipped by 0 bases and J by 11 bases, with 11 bases between them. CDR3 protein: CASSEAETGTQHF. Written as DNA, the CDR3 is TGTGCCAGCAGTGAAGCGGAGACCGGGACCCAGCATTTT.

The J gene is TRBJ1-2, the V gene TRBV6-5; no clear D. V shed 8 bases and J shed 4 bases, with 8 bases lying between them. Germline CDR1 MNHEY, CDR2 SVGAGI. CDR3 length: 11 residues. The CDR3 nucleotides are TGTGCCAGCGAGGGTCCCTATGGCTACACCTTC. Translated: CASEGPYGYTF.

The chain links TRBV4-3 to TRBJ1-5; no clear D. CDR1 is LGHNA, CDR2 YSLEER, per germline. This CDR3 is 14 amino acids long. V lost 0 bases and J lost 7, with 10 bases in between. The CDR3 DNA reads as TGCGCCAGCAGCCAAGATGTGGGTAGACAGCCCCAGCATTTT. This gives the protein CASSQDVGRQPQHF.

The rearrangement uses TRBV7-6 and TRBJ2-3, with no clear D. This CDR3 spans 13 amino acids. V was clipped by 6 bases and J by 1 base, with 8 bases between them. The germline V gene has CDR1 SGHVS and CDR2 FNYEAQ. CDR3 sequence: CASSSRGTDTQYF. The DNA for the CDR3 is TGTGCCAGCAGTTCAAGGGGCACAGATACGCAGTATTTT.

The chain carries TRBV27 and TRBJ2-1; weak D call: TRBD1 (6 bases). The CDR3 contains 14 residues. V was pared by 3 bases and J by 7 bases, with 13 bases between. Germline V CDR1 and CDR2: MNHEY, SMNVEV (reference sequence). The CDR3 nucleotides read TGTGCCAGCAGTTTTGCAGGGGAATATAATGAGCAGTTCTTC. Encoded protein: CASSFAGEYNEQFF.

The chain carries TRBV5-6 and TRBJ2-7, with 9 bases aligning to TRBD1. V lost 0 bases and J lost 2; bases outside the gene matches: 3. In germline, CDR1 is SGHDT, CDR2 YYEEEE. The CDR3 covers 15 residues. CDR3 in amino acids: CASSLAGQGTYEQYF. CDR3 nucleotide sequence: TGTGCCAGCAGCTTGGCCGGACAGGGGACCTACGAGCAGTACTTC.

The chain carries TRBV9 and TRBJ2-1; the D gene is possibly TRBD2 (7 bases). CDR1 SGDLS and CDR2 YYNGEE come from the germline V gene. The CDR3 is made up of 15 amino acids. Trimming took off 4 bases at V and 4 bases at J, with 15 bases between the two ends. In DNA, the CDR3 is TGTGCCAGCAGCACCGCGGGGGCGGAGTACAATGAGCAGTTCTTC. Translated, it gives CASSTAGAEYNEQFF.

This chain uses TRBV5-1 with TRBJ1-1; D unresolved. V was clipped by 0 bases and J by 5 bases, with 14 bases between them. The germline gives CDR1 SGHRS, CDR2 YFSETQ. The CDR3 extends over 15 amino acids. The CDR3 here is CASSLVVTEGTEAFF. Here the CDR3 DNA reads TGCGCCAGCAGCTTGGTTGTCACGGAGGGTACTGAAGCTTTCTTT.

The V gene is TRBV5-8, the J gene TRBJ1-2; maybe TRBD1 (5 bases). The V end lost 6 bases, the J end lost 4 bases, and 19 bases lay between the germline ends. The germline gives CDR1 SGHTS, CDR2 YDEGEE. The CDR3 runs 15 residues. CDR3 region: CASTVSGALVYGYTF. As DNA, the CDR3 is TGTGCCAGCACCGTATCCGGGGCCCTGGTCTATGGCTACACCTTC.

The chain is built from TRBV27 and TRBJ1-2; D call uncertain. Germline V CDR1 and CDR2: MNHEY, SMNVEV (reference sequence). This CDR3 region has 13 residues. V lost 3 bases, J lost 4 bases, and 9 bases lay in between. CDR3 coding DNA: TGTGCCAGCAGTTTGAAGGGAGGCTATGGCTACACCTTC. As protein: CASSLKGGYGYTF.

V usage is TRBV29-1 and J usage is TRBJ1-2, with TRBD1 identical over 7 bases. Trimming cost V 4 bases and J 6 bases; bases outside gene matches: 5. The CDR3 covers 12 residues. Germline loops: CDR1 SQVTM, CDR2 ANQGSEA. The CDR3 loop reads CSVGSTGNGYTF. The CDR3 nucleotides are TGCAGCGTTGGCTCGACAGGGAATGGCTACACCTTC.

The chain recombines TRBV5-6 with TRBJ2-7, with 10 positions matching TRBD2. With V trimmed by 4 bases and J by 5 bases, 6 bases remained unmatched. Germline lookup yields CDR1 SGHDT and CDR2 YYEEEE. The CDR3 is made up of 14 amino acids. The CDR3 region is CASSGGLALNEQYF. The CDR3 nucleotides are TGTGCCAGCAGCGGGGGACTAGCGCTCAACGAGCAGTACTTC.

The J gene is TRBJ2-1, the V gene TRBV7-8; possible D gene TRBD2, 5 bases. Germline CDR1 reads SGHVS; CDR2 reads FQNEAQ. Trimming shortened V by 3 bases and J by 5 bases, and 14 bases separated the two germline ends. The CDR3 consists of 15 residues. CDR3 loop: CASSFPGDSDNEQFF. The DNA of the CDR3 is TGTGCCAGCAGCTTCCCAGGTGATAGCGACAATGAGCAGTTCTTC.

V is TRBV18 and J is TRBJ1-1, with D maybe TRBD1 (6 bases). V dropped 3 bases and J dropped 0 bases, with 23 bases sitting between them. Germline-derived CDR1 and CDR2 are KGHSH and LQKENI. The CDR3 is 19 amino acids. CDR3 DNA sequence: TGTGCCAGCTCACCGTCGGGGGGCGATTGGGGTTTGGTGAACACTGAAGCTTTCTTT. It specifies CASSPSGGDWGLVNTEAFF.

This clone has just a few counts. The chain couples TRBV10-3 to TRBJ1-6; D gene ambiguous. Trimming shortened V by 4 bases and J by 10 bases, and 11 bases separated the two germline ends. Looked up from germline, CDR1 is ENHRY and CDR2 is SYGVKD. CDR3 length: 13 residues. CDR3 coding DNA: TGTGCCATCAGTGTTCAGGTGGGATCACCCCTCCACTTT. The encoded protein is CAISVQVGSPLHF.

V usage is TRBV11-3 and J usage is TRBJ2-7; D remains ambiguous. From germline, CDR1 is SGHNT and CDR2 YENEEA. V dropped 1 base and J dropped 0 bases, with 7 bases sitting between them. The length of the CDR3 is 14 residues. This CDR3 reads CASSLVASSYEQYF. The CDR3 region has the DNA TGTGCCAGCAGCTTAGTCGCTAGCTCCTACGAGCAGTACTTC.